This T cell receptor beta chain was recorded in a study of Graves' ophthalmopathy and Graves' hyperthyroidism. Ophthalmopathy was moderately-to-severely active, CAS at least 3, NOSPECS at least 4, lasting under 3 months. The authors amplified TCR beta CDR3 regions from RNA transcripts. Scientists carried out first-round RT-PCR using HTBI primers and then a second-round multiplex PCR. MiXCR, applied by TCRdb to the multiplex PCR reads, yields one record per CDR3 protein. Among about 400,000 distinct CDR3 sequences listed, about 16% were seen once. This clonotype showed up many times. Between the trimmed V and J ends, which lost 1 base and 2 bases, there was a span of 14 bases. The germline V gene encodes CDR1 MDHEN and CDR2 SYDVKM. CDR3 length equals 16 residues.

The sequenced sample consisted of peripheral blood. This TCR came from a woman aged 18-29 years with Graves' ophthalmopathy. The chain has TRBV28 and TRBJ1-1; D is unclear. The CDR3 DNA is TGTGCCAGCAGTTTATCCCCCGGGAGGGCAAACACTGAAGCTTTCTTT. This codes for CASSLSPGRANTEAFF.